This is a list of T cell receptor beta chains from one sample in a study of T cell responses to AZD1222 COVID-19 vaccine. Libraries were prepared by immunoSEQ multiplex PCR; TCRdb keeps only in-frame clonotypes and omits some of them. Seen here are fewer than 130,000 clones, 90% to 95% observed once, and the top ten hold about 2.2%. This sample comprised peripheral blood, obtained on day 0 of AZD1222 vaccination. The origin of the receptors is an adult in good health. Each CDR3 is given with its conserved first and last residue. D genes are given only for firm matches. A row's size may be missing; if present it is once, few, many or a size class.

>17|TRBJ1-2|TRBV6-2/TRBV6-3|once|NA
TGTGCCAGCAGCCGAACACCCCCTATACGAGAACGGCATGGCTACACCTTC
CASSRTPPIRERHGYTF
>14|TRBJ2-3|TRBV30|NA|NA
TGTGCCTGGCTATCCGGGACACTCACAGATACGCAGTATTTT
CAWLSGTLTDTQYF
>16|TRBJ2-2|TRBV7-3|NA|NA
TGTGCCAGCAGCTTAAGTCCAGGGAGTAACACCGGGGAGCTGTTTTTT
CASSLSPGSNTGELFF
>15|TRBJ1-1|TRBV19|once|NA
TGTGCCAGTAGTATTTGGGGGACGGACAACACTGAAGCTTTCTTT
CASSIWGTDNTEAFF
>14|TRBJ1-6|TRBV12-5|NA|NA
TGTGCTAGTGGTTTGGGCGGAATAAATTCACCCCTCCACTTT
CASGLGGINSPLHF
>13|TRBJ1-2|TRBV6-6|once|NA
TGTGCCAGCATTAATCCGAGGGACTATGGCTACACCTTC
CASINPRDYGYTF
>13|TRBJ1-2|TRBV10-3|NA|TRBD1
TGTGCCATCAGTGAGACAGGGGCCTATGGCTACACCTTC
CAISETGAYGYTF
>15|TRBJ2-7|TRBV24-1|NA|TRBD1
TGTGCCACCAGTGATTCTGGGACAGGGGGCGGCGAGCAGTACTTC
CATSDSGTGGGEQYF
>17|TRBJ2-5|TRBV21-1|NA|NA
TGTGCCAGCAGCAATATCAGGCGGACCGAGTACCAAGAGACCCAGTACTTC
CASSNIRRTEYQETQYF
>14|TRBJ1-3|TRBV3-1/TRBV3-2|NA|NA
TGTGCCAGCGCACAGGGCTACTCTGGAAACACCATATATTTT
CASAQGYSGNTIYF
>12|TRBJ1-2|TRBV11-2|NA|NA
TGTGCCAGCAGCTTAGAGGGAGATGGCTACACCTTC
CASSLEGDGYTF
>13|TRBJ2-7|TRBV6-5|NA|NA
TGTGCCAGCAGTCTCCCTCTCGCAGACGAGCAGTACTTC
CASSLPLADEQYF
>13|TRBJ2-5|TRBV18|NA|NA
TGTGCCAGCTCACTTCAGTCCCAAGAGACCCAGTACTTC
CASSLQSQETQYF
>14|TRBJ2-3|TRBV6-2/TRBV6-3|once|NA
TGTGCCAGCAGTTACGCGGCGGACACAGATACGCAGTATTTT
CASSYAADTDTQYF
>16|TRBJ1-4|TRBV6-6|NA|NA
TGTGCCAGCAGACCCATAGGGGGTCTGGGTAATGAAAAACTGTTTTTT
CASRPIGGLGNEKLFF
>14|TRBJ1-4|TRBV6-6|NA|NA
TGTGCCAGCAGTTCGGTACGGACTAATGAAAAACTGTTTTTT
CASSSVRTNEKLFF
>14|TRBJ1-5|TRBV18|NA|NA
TGTGCCAGCTCACCGACAGCTGCAATCCCCCCCCAGCATTTT
CASSPTAAIPPQHF
>14|TRBJ2-7|TRBV28|NA|TRBD2
TGTGCCAGCAGTTTACCGGGACTAGCGTGGGAGCAGTACTTC
CASSLPGLAWEQYF
>15|TRBJ1-1|TRBV13|NA|TRBD1
TGTGCCAGCACCTTAGGGGGCGCGGATTGGGGCGAAGCTTTCTTT
CASTLGGADWGEAFF
>14|TRBJ1-1|TRBV7-8|NA|NA
TGTGCCAGCAGCTTATCGGCGCCGGACACTGAAGCTTTCTTT
CASSLSAPDTEAFF
>14|TRBJ2-7|TRBV4-1|NA|NA
TGCGCCAGCAGCCGTTGGGCCGGATATTACGAGCAGTACTTC
CASSRWAGYYEQYF
>11|TRBJ2-5|TRBV27|NA|NA
TGTGCCAGCAGTACCCAAGAGACCCAGTACTTC
CASSTQETQYF
>11|TRBJ1-2|TRBV12-3/TRBV12-4|NA|NA
TGTGCCGCGGGGTCCCTTTATGGCTACACCTTC
CAAGSLYGYTF
>17|TRBJ2-6|TRBV6-1|NA|TRBD1
TGTGCCAGCAGTGCAAGACAGGGGTCGGCCGGGGCCAACGTCCTGACTTTC
CASSARQGSAGANVLTF
>16|TRBJ2-6|TRBV3-1/TRBV3-2|NA|NA
TGTGCCAGCAGCCTCCCGGAGGGGAGTGGGGCCAACGTCCTGACTTTC
CASSLPEGSGANVLTF
>13|TRBJ2-1|TRBV7-9|NA|TRBD2
TGTGCCAGCAGCTTAGACGCGGGAGGCAGAACGTTCTTC
CASSLDAGGRTFF
>12|TRBJ2-7|TRBV5-4|once|NA
TGTGCCAGCAGCTTGGACGGGTACGGGCAGTACTTC
CASSLDGYGQYF
>13|TRBJ2-1|TRBV5-4|NA|NA
TGTGCCAGCAGCTTGGCCGTTTACAATGAGCAGTTCTTC
CASSLAVYNEQFF
>14|TRBJ1-1|TRBV5-4|few|TRBD1
TGTGCCAGCAGCTTGGGGGACAGGGGAACTGAAGCTTTCTTT
CASSLGDRGTEAFF
>14|TRBJ2-3|TRBV9|once|NA
TGTGCCAGCAGCGCCGACGGCCGATTCGGTACGCAGTATTTT
CASSADGRFGTQYF
>12|TRBJ2-2|TRBV5-4|NA|NA
TGTGCCAGCAGCTTGTACCCCGGGGAGCTGTTTTTT
CASSLYPGELFF
>15|TRBJ1-4|TRBV15|NA|NA
TGTGCCACCAGCAGAGGGGAGGGGGATCGTGAAAAACTGTTTTTT
CATSRGEGDREKLFF
>14|TRBJ1-1|TRBV24-1|NA|NA
TGTGCCACCAGTCCTGGACGGCGGAGCACTGAAGCTTTCTTT
CATSPGRRSTEAFF
>16|TRBJ1-3|TRBV18|NA|TRBD1
TGTGCCAGCTCACCAAGACAGGGGTACTCTGGAAACACCATATATTTT
CASSPRQGYSGNTIYF
>14|TRBJ2-7|TRBV5-6|NA|NA
TGTGCCAGCAGCTTGGACAGAAGCTCCTACGAGCAGTACTTC
CASSLDRSSYEQYF
>15|TRBJ2-3|TRBV5-1|NA|TRBD1
TGCGCCAGCAGCTATTCGACAGGGGGCACAGATACGCAGTATTTT
CASSYSTGGTDTQYF
>17|TRBJ1-2|TRBV12-2|NA|NA
TGTGCAAGTCGCTTAGCCCCTCGGGACAGGGATTACTATGGCTACACCTTC
CASRLAPRDRDYYGYTF
>14|TRBJ2-1|TRBV4-2|once|NA
TGTGCCAGCAGCCAAGATTTCGGGGTGTATGAGCAGTTCTTC
CASSQDFGVYEQFF
>14|TRBJ2-2|TRBV7-9|NA|NA
TGTGCCAGCAGCGGCGGCTTGAACACCGGGGAGCTGTTTTTT
CASSGGLNTGELFF
>15|TRBJ2-7|TRBV27|NA|NA
TGTGCCAGCAGACCCGAGGGCAGGGGCCTCTACGAGCAGTACTTC
CASRPEGRGLYEQYF
>13|TRBJ1-5|TRBV19|NA|NA
TGTGCCAGTAGTATAAGTGGGGATCAGCCCCAGCATTTT
CASSISGDQPQHF
>14|TRBJ1-5|TRBV18|NA|TRBD1
TGTGCCAGCTCATCCGGGACAGGGCTGGAAGCCCAGCATTTT
CASSSGTGLEAQHF
>14|TRBJ2-7|TRBV2|NA|TRBD1
TGTGCCAGCAGTGTGGCAGGGGGCTCTTACGAGCAGTACTTC
CASSVAGGSYEQYF
>14|TRBJ1-1|TRBV6-1|once|TRBD1
TGTGCCAGCAGTGATCTCGGGACAGGGGCTGAAGCTTTCTTT
CASSDLGTGAEAFF
>14|TRBJ1-5|TRBV27|once|TRBD1
TGTGCCAGTAGGGGACAGGGTAGCAATCAGCCCCAGCATTTT
CASRGQGSNQPQHF
>16|TRBJ1-6|TRBV5-4|NA|TRBD1
TGTGCCAGCAGCTGGGGTGCAACAGGGGTTAATTCACCCCTCCACTTT
CASSWGATGVNSPLHF
>14|TRBJ2-3|TRBV3-1/TRBV3-2|NA|NA
TGTGCCAGCAGCTCCTACAGGGAGGCAGATACGCAGTATTTT
CASSSYREADTQYF
>14|TRBJ2-3|TRBV4-1|NA|TRBD2
TGCGCCAGCAGCCAAGGGCTAGCGGCAGATACGCAGTATTTT
CASSQGLAADTQYF
>15|TRBJ2-2|TRBV11-3|NA|NA
TGTGCCAGCCTACTCGGGGGAGCGAACACCGGGGAGCTGTTTTTT
CASLLGGANTGELFF
>16|TRBJ1-1|TRBV21-1|NA|NA
TGTGCCAGCAGCAGACGGAGACAGGTGGTCACGGGGATGGCTTTCTTT
CASSRRRQVVTGMAFF
>17|TRBJ1-5|TRBV6-1|NA|NA
TGTGCCAGCAGTGAAGTTCTTCTTAAAATTTTATCAGGACCCCAGCATTTT
CASSEVLLKILSGPQHF
>12|TRBJ1-5|TRBV10-1|few|NA
TGCGCCAGCAGTGTTCGTCGGCAGCCCCAGCATTTT
CASSVRRQPQHF
>14|TRBJ1-1|TRBV27|NA|NA
TGTGCCAGCAGTTTGGGCTGGGGGGGAACTGAAGCTTTCTTT
CASSLGWGGTEAFF
>13|TRBJ1-1|TRBV28|once|NA
TGTGCCAGCAGTTTATCGTCCCCGACTGAAGCTTTCTTT
CASSLSSPTEAFF
>14|TRBJ1-1|TRBV2|once|TRBD1
TGTGCCACCATTTTCGGGACAGGGAACACTGAAGCTTTCTTT
CATIFGTGNTEAFF
>18|TRBJ2-2|TRBV4-1|few|NA
TGCGCCAGCAGCCAAGAACGTGGGCGCGGGACCCGCTCCGGGGAGCTGTTTTTT
CASSQERGRGTRSGELFF
>12|TRBJ1-5|TRBV11-2|NA|NA
TGTGCCAGCAGCTTCCTTGGTCAGCCCCAGCATTTT
CASSFLGQPQHF
>17|TRBJ1-2|TRBV4-3|NA|NA
TGCGCCAGCAGCCAAGATGAAACGGACACTCTTAACTATGGCTACACCTTC
CASSQDETDTLNYGYTF